The rows below give T cell receptor beta chains drawn from one sample of a study of follicular helper T cells after annual influenza vaccination. Using immunoSEQ multiplex PCR, the repertoire was profiled, and TCRdb retains in-frame clones only, with some absent. Found here are about 11,000 clones, around 79% of them singletons; the top ten hold about 0.87%. Source: CXCR5- memory CD4+ T cells sorted from blood, taken 6 weeks after influenza vaccination. Receptors originate from an adult who received the influenza vaccine. Both conserved end residues are part of each CDR3.

TRBJ1-6,TRBV4-1,CASSQGRGGFDNSPLHF
TRBJ2-7,TRBV10-1,CASWTPHRSVNLGPPYSLQYF
TRBJ1-2,TRBV6-5,CASSLMGRGSGYTF
TRBJ1-2,TRBV11-3,CASSFGTAYGYTF
TRBJ2-3,TRBV9,CASSVRGGGVSDTQYF
TRBJ2-3,TRBV6-1,CASSGTSGGAYDTQYF
TRBJ2-2,TRBV25-1,CASSEWGRTSTGELFF
TRBJ2-5,TRBV5-4,CASSLAGTEVQYF
TRBJ1-2,TRBV19,CATSPQGASYGYTF
TRBJ2-5,TRBV6-5,CASGPSVQETQYF
TRBJ2-2,TRBV18,CASSPPTGELFF
TRBJ2-7,TRBV6-5,CASSYSGTASYEQYF
TRBJ1-2,TRBV11-3,CASSLRGSYGYTF
TRBJ1-1,TRBV5-1,CASSPVTNTEAFF
TRBJ2-7,TRBV4-3,CASSLSQLPTSGGRYEQYF
TRBJ1-4,TRBV5-4,CASSAANEKLFF